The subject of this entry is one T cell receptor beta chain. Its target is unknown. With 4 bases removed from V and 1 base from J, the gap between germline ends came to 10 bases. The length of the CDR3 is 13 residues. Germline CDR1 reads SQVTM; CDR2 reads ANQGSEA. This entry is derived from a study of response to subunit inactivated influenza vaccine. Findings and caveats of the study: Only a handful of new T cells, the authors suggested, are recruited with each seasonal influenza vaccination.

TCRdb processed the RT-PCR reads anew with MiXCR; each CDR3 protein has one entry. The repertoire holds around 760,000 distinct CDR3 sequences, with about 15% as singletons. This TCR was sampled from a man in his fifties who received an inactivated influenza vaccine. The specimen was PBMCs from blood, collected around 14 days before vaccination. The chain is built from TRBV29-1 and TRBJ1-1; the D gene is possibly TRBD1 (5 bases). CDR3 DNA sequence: TGCAGCGTTGCTCCAGGGCAGAACACTGAAGCTTTCTTT. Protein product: CSVAPGQNTEAFF.